The table lists the clone carrying this TCR beta chain with a few counts. Its antigen remains unknown. These data are taken from a study of regulatory T cells in long-lasting Graves disease. To make TCR beta libraries, researchers used iRepertoire HTBI primers and Arm-PCR of CDR3 regions. Each CDR3 protein is one row after TCRdb ran MiXCR on the multiplex PCR reads. The sample lists hundreds of thousands of distinct CDR3 sequences, 16% occurring once. General study findings and limits: Gene preferences differed: TRBV28, TRBJ1-2, TRBJ2-5 in persistent cases.

Trimming stripped 4 bases from V and 6 bases from J, with 9 bases between. The CDR3 covers 11 residues. Looked up from germline, CDR1 is SQVTM and CDR2 is ANQGSEA. Stated time point: newly diagnosed GD, antithyroid drugs for less than 3 months. From RNA extracted from PBMCs, the TCR library was made. These records were also assigned to another study, of T cells in Graves' hyperthyroidism and ophthalmopathy. That paper states: The study enrolled patients aged 18 to 65 with newly diagnosed hyperthyroidism of under 2 months' duration.

Sequencing used peripheral blood mononuclear cells (PBMCs), obtained at new diagnosis, from a patient treated with antithyroid drugs. The receptor was derived from a man in his forties or fifties with Graves disease. The rearrangement joins TRBV29-1 to TRBJ1-2; D might be TRBD1 (6 bases). CDR3 in amino acids: CSVGKGDGYTF. The CDR3 DNA is TGCAGCGTTGGGAAGGGGGATGGCTACACCTTC. Full variable domain (rest looked up from reference TRBV29-1 and TRBJ1-2): SAVISQKPSRDICQRGTSLTIQCQVDSQVTMMFWYRQQPGQSLTLIATANQGSEATYESGFVIDKFPISRPNLTFSTLTVSNMSPEDSSIYLCSVGKGDGYTFGSGTRLTVV.